This T cell receptor beta chain was identified during a study of T-cell reconstitution after alpha-beta-depleted transplantation in children. Study outcomes and limitations: One year after transplant, T-cell counts and diversity came mostly from newly produced T cells. Several patients had high TCRbeta diversity at day 60; it came from surviving recipient T cells and thymic progenitors.

Concerning this clonotype itself: Its antigen is unknown.

For TCRbeta, the library was prepared with unique molecular identifiers. TCRdb itself ran the PCR reads through MiXCR, one entry per CDR3 protein. This table has fewer than 1 million distinct CDR3 sequences, around 15% appearing once. The starting material was PBMCs, mostly from graft donor cells, obtained 360 days after TCRalphabeta/CD19-depleted stem cell transplant. This clonotype was sampled from a male patient between 10 and 17 years old who had a stem cell transplant for acute lymphoblastic leukemia, so the T cells may come from the graft donor.

CDR3 DNA: TGCGCCAGCAGCTTTTCCCCGGCCGGGGAGCTGTTTTTT. Translating it yields CASSFSPAGELFF. V and J are TRBV5-1 and TRBJ2-2, with D unclear. V was trimmed by 2 bases and J by 6 bases, leaving 8 bases between them. Germline CDR1 is SGHRS and CDR2 is YFSETQ. This CDR3 spans 13 amino acids.